The clone carrying this T cell receptor (beta chain) appeared many times. The length of the CDR3 is 16 residues. V was clipped by 0 bases and J by 4 bases, with 14 bases between them. CDR1 and CDR2 from the germline V gene are SGDLS and YYNGEE. These data belong to a study of CD8 T cells in ankylosing spondylitis. In TCRdb, the 5' RACE reads were re-called with MiXCR into one record per CDR3 protein. The sample includes some 140,000 distinct CDR3 sequences, 7% to 8% seen only once; the top ten take around 11%. The gene calls are TRBV9 and TRBJ2-1; weak D call: TRBD1 (5 bases). Sequencing was carried out using blood, either unsorted or a sorted T cell fraction (not recorded which). This sequence originates from a female donor with ankylosing spondylitis or in good health (not recorded which). The CDR3 region is CASSVEGAGIYNEQFF. Written as DNA, the CDR3 is TGTGCCAGCAGCGTAGAAGGGGCAGGGATTTACAATGAGCAGTTCTTC.